The clone carrying this TCR beta chain has only a few counts. The sample comes from a study of Graves' ophthalmopathy and Graves' hyperthyroidism. With 8 bases clipped from V and 3 bases from J, the junction kept 10 bases outside the gene matches. This CDR3 spans 16 amino acids. CDR1 is MNHNS and CDR2 is SASEGT in the germline V gene. Amplification of the TCR beta CDR3 regions used RNA transcripts (as template). HTBI primers were employed in first-round RT-PCR, then a second-round multiplex PCR followed. TCRdb called the multiplex PCR reads again in MiXCR, with one record for every CDR3 protein. Among 620,000 or so distinct CDR3 sequences listed, 22% were seen once.

The V gene is TRBV6-1, the J gene TRBJ1-5; 10 bases match TRBD1. The sequencing input was peripheral blood. The sequence came from a woman younger than 35 with stable Graves' hyperthyroidism. Some clones in this sample may be carry-over from other donors' samples. The CDR3 DNA is TGTGCCAGCCTCCAGACCGGGACAGGGGCCAATCAGCCCCAGCATTTT. Translation: CASLQTGTGANQPQHF.